This T cell receptor (beta chain) was recorded in a study of blood T cell repertoires in COVID-19 (dated by TCRdb to 2020 to 2022). Describing the broader study: Samples covering the acute and convalescent phases of COVID-19 were provided by collaborators in the United States, Italy and Spain. HLA class I and class II types, where available, came from metadata supplied by the sample provider rather than from assay-based typing. Deeply sampled blood TCRbeta repertoires from subjects exposed to, actively infected with, or recovered from COVID-19 were included in the dataset. The repertoires were released in a freely available public database meant as a resource for research on the immune response to SARS-CoV-2. The samples were drawn from two sources: the first 160 participants of the ongoing ImmuneRACE study, and 1,000 to 1,500 subjects contributed by 6 global collaborators. The sample metadata nearly always contained a de-identified subject ID, COVID-19 status, age in years and sex. The prospective study material was composed of cDNA or gDNA derived from T cells, B-cell-depleted T cells, or PBMCs.

As regards this clone: The target of this receptor is not known. Base qualities were left out, and no much larger clone turns up one base away.

The collaborating institutions used their own protocols to collect whole blood in K2EDTA tubes. Collaborator samples were shipped for TCRbeta analysis as frozen whole blood, isolated PBMCs, or DNA extracted from either sample type. What the work shows at the level of the full study, not this receptor alone: How much clinical and demographic metadata was included differed by source and by participant, and the metadata was provided uncurated.

Per the germline V gene, SNHLY is the CDR1 and FYNNEI is the CDR2. Spanning cysteine to phenylalanine, the CDR3 consists of 22 amino acids. Solely the CDR3 DNA is kept, with 66 bases framed from the first base. V is cut back by 2 bases and J by 3 bases, with 19 bases in the junction unmatched. TCRbeta CDR3 regions were amplified from genomic DNA using the immunoSEQ Assay, a bias-controlled multiplex PCR. In the original analysis: The number of nucleated cells in each sample was estimated by amplification of reference gene primers within the assay. To quantify the absolute abundance of each unique TCRbeta CDR3 rearrangement, sequence reads were collapsed and filtered. Productive Simpson clonality was computed per sample as the square root of Simpson's diversity index over productive rearrangements. Entries here come from immuneACCESS through TCRdb and include only in-frame sequences with V and J called. Some clones fail to appear in such tables; in the studies checked, an unresolved V gene covers under half of the shortfall, and the cause of the remainder is unknown. V, J and clone size are those of that table, while D and trimming were read from the DNA. The sample profile shows 110,000 to 150,000 clones; about 77% of them were found once. 4.2% of the sample lies in the top ten.

This sequence originates from a man in his 60s with acute or convalescent COVID-19. Sequencing was carried out using peripheral blood. The chain was built from TRBV2 and TRBJ2-7, and TRBD2 matches 16 of the central bases. The CDR3 region: CASSESRDSGTSGRVRRYEQYF. The nucleotide sequence reads as follows: TGTGCCAGCAGTGAAAGTAGGGACAGCGGGACTAGCGGGAGGGTCCGACGCTACGAGCAGTACTTC.